A single sample is the source of the 8 T cell receptor beta chains below, sequenced in a study of T-cell reconstitution after alpha-beta-depleted transplantation in children. It was with unique molecular identifiers that the TCRbeta library was prepared. TCRdb re-analysed the PCR reads in MiXCR, keeping a single row per CDR3 protein. This sample has fewer than 750,000 distinct CDR3 sequences, with 25% to 30% found just once. Sequenced here: PBMCs, sampled before TCRalphabeta/CD19-depleted stem cell transplant. These TCRs come from a boy younger than two with Wiskott-Aldrich syndrome, due to receive a stem cell transplant.

The chain carries TRBV13 and TRBJ2-7; TRBD1 is a possible D gene (5 bases). V lost 5 bases, J lost 0 bases, and 14 bases lay in between. The V gene's germline CDR1 is PRHDT and CDR2 FYEKMQ (reference sequence). The CDR3 runs to 15 residues. CDR3 residues: CASSRMTASSYEQYF. CDR3 bases: TGTGCCAGCAGCCGAATGACAGCGAGCTCCTACGAGCAGTACTTC.

The rearrangement uses TRBV12-3 or TRBV12-4 and TRBJ2-5, with 7 bases lining up with TRBD2. Losses at the gene ends were 9 bases for V and 1 base for J; bases not matched to a gene: 5. The CDR3 is 13 amino acids. CDR3 sequence (DNA): TGTGCCAGTCGACCTAGCGGCCAAGAGACCCAGTACTTC. Its translation: CASRPSGQETQYF.

This clonotype was seen only a few times. The genes are TRBV18 and TRBJ2-3, with D possibly TRBD1 on 5 matching bases. This CDR3 has 15 amino acids. V lost 3 bases and J lost 5, with 15 bases in between. In germline, CDR1 is KGHSH, CDR2 LQKENI. CDR3 nucleotides: TGTGCCAGCTCACCGGGGCAAGGCGTGGTAGATACGCAGTATTTT. Its translation: CASSPGQGVVDTQYF.

This chain connects TRBV29-1 to TRBJ2-1; TRBD2 matches at 10 bases. This CDR3 has 15 amino acids. V shed 7 bases, J shed 9 bases, and the junction held 15 bases outside the gene matches. Germline-derived CDR1 and CDR2 are SQVTM and ANQGSEA. CDR3 nucleotides: TGCAGCGCCCAGGTGGTCAGCGGGAGGGGTGCTGAGCAGTTCTTC. Translated: CSAQVVSGRGAEQFF.

The chain is built from TRBV4-1 and TRBJ2-5; 9 nucleotides align to TRBD1. The CDR3 is made up of 16 amino acids. Per the germline V gene, CDR1 is MGHRA and CDR2 is YSYEKL. The V and J ends lost 0 bases and 5 bases, in that order; junction bases with no gene match: 7. The CDR3 sequence: CASSQDWDREPETQYF. In nucleotides, the CDR3 is TGCGCCAGCAGCCAAGATTGGGACAGGGAGCCGGAGACCCAGTACTTC.

This clonotype was seen a few times. The chain joins TRBV27 to TRBJ1-5, with D unclear. Germline CDR1 is MNHEY and CDR2 is SMNVEV (reference sequence). The V end was cut by 3 bases, the J end by 4 bases, with 7 bases between. The length of the CDR3 is 13 residues. CDR3: CASSFWANQPQHF. DNA of the CDR3: TGTGCCAGCAGTTTCTGGGCTAATCAGCCCCAGCATTTT.

The CDR3 region has the DNA TGCGCCAGCAGCCCCCGGCGGGAGGGTTCCAATGAGCAGTTCTTC. Its translation: CASSPRREGSNEQFF. This rearrangement joins TRBV5-1 to TRBJ2-1, with 9 positions matching TRBD2. With V trimmed by 4 bases and J by 6 bases, 8 bases remained unmatched. This CDR3 region has 15 residues. Germline CDR1 SGHRS, CDR2 YFSETQ.

The table lists this clonotype with many counts. V is TRBV10-3 and J is TRBJ2-7; tentatively, D is TRBD2 (6 bases). This CDR3 is 15 amino acids long. The germline gives CDR1 ENHRY, CDR2 SYGVKD. Trimming pared 3 bases from V and 1 base from J, leaving 13 bases between. CDR3 protein: CAISDRDSRSYEQYF. CDR3 coding DNA: TGTGCCATCAGTGATCGGGACTCTCGATCCTACGAGCAGTACTTC.